The 31 T cell receptor beta chains presented below share a single source sample, sequenced in a study of blood T cell repertoires in COVID-19. The assay was immunoSEQ multiplex PCR, and TCRdb's table has in-frame clones only and misses some. The table shows some 120,000 clones, with 55% to 75% occurring only once. What was sequenced was peripheral blood. Receptor source: a woman in her 70s with acute or convalescent COVID-19.

This chain joins TRBV5-1 and TRBJ1-4; D uncertain. The length of the CDR3 is 14 residues. The V gene lost 2 bases and the J gene lost 7 bases, with 12 bases spanning the gap. Looked up from germline, CDR1 is SGHRS and CDR2 is YFSETQ. The CDR3 DNA sequence: TGCGCCAGCAGCTTTGGTGGCCAAGTTGAAAAACTGTTTTTT. Amino acids: CASSFGGQVEKLFF.

V gene TRBV2 combines with J gene TRBJ1-5; 9 bases align to TRBD1. The CDR3 extends over 15 amino acids. Germline CDR1 SNHLY, CDR2 FYNNEI. J lost 0 bases, V lost 6 bases, and 3 bases had no gene match. The CDR3 DNA reads TGTGCCAGCAGAGACAGGGGGTTTAGCAATCAGCCCCAGCATTTT. It specifies CASRDRGFSNQPQHF. The variable domain in full, with the rest retrieved from reference TRBV2 and TRBJ1-5, is EPEVTQTPSHQVTQMGQEVILRCVPISNHLYFYWYRQILGQKVEFLVSFYNNEISEKSEIFDDQFSVERPDGSNFTLKIRSTKLEDSAMYFCASRDRGFSNQPQHFGDGTRLSIL.

The chain has TRBV25-1 and TRBJ2-1, with unresolved D. The germline CDR1 and CDR2 sequences are MGHDK and SYGVNS. The CDR3 consists of 17 residues. V shed 4 bases and J shed 4 bases, with 20 bases lying between them. The CDR3 DNA reads TGTGCCAGCAGTGGTATCCATCAGGTTGAGAGTTACAATGAGCAGTTCTTC. Protein product: CASSGIHQVESYNEQFF. Combining the CDR3 with reference TRBV25-1 and TRBJ2-1 gives the whole variable domain EADIYQTPRYLVIGTGKKITLECSQTMGHDKMYWYQQDPGMELHLIHYSYGVNSTEKGDLSSESTVSRIRTEHFPLTLESARPSHTSQYLCASSGIHQVESYNEQFFGPGTRLTVL.

This clone was recorded many times. The CDR3 DNA sequence: TGTGCCAGCAGTTACTCGAGTACGGGAACAGGGGATTATAGCAATCAGCCCCAGCATTTT. This translates into CASSYSSTGTGDYSNQPQHF. The rearrangement links TRBV6-2 or TRBV6-3 to TRBJ1-5, with 7 bases matching TRBD1. The CDR3 is made up of 20 amino acids. The junction had 14 bases not matched to a gene; V was cut back by 0 bases and J by 0 bases. Germline loops: CDR1 MNHEY, CDR2 SVGEGT.

Only one count was recorded for this clone. This sequence joins TRBV6-1 and TRBJ2-1; D ambiguous. Germline V gives CDR1 MNHNS, CDR2 SASEGT. With 2 bases removed from V and 3 bases from J, the gap between germline ends came to 20 bases. CDR3 size: 18 residues. The CDR3 sequence is CASSEKLGPRQLYNEQFF. Written as DNA, the CDR3 is TGTGCCAGCAGTGAAAAGTTGGGCCCCCGACAACTCTACAATGAGCAGTTCTTC.

The J gene is TRBJ2-5, the V gene TRBV7-8; the D gene is possibly TRBD1 (5 bases). CDR1 and CDR2 (germline): SGHVS, FQNEAQ. With 5 bases removed from V and 2 bases from J, the gap between germline ends came to 9 bases. This CDR3 contains 13 residues. CDR3 nucleotide sequence: TGTGCCAGCAGCCGACAGACACAAGAGACCCAGTACTTC. It encodes CASSRQTQETQYF.

J is TRBJ1-4 and V is TRBV6-5, with 7 bases aligning to TRBD1. The CDR3 is 14 residues long. Germline V gene sequence: CDR1 MNHEY, CDR2 SVGAGI. The V segment lost 3 bases and the J segment 6 bases; nucleotides outside the gene matches: 4. Written as DNA, the CDR3 is TGTGCCAGCAGTTATTCAGGGGGTTATGAAAAACTGTTTTTT. This gives the protein CASSYSGGYEKLFF.

This clone was picked up a small number of times. The chain employs TRBV7-3 and TRBJ2-2; 11 bases line up with TRBD1. Losses at the gene ends were 0 bases for V and 5 bases for J; bases not matched to a gene: 2. Germline V gene sequence: CDR1 SGHTA, CDR2 FQGTGA. The CDR3 contains 16 residues. The CDR3 region is CASSLTGTGGTGELFF. The CDR3 DNA reads as TGTGCCAGCAGCTTAACCGGGACAGGGGGTACCGGGGAGCTGTTTTTT.

The V and J genes are TRBV3-1 (or the pseudogene TRBV3-2) and TRBJ2-5; 14 bases match TRBD2. Germline V gene sequence: CDR1 LGHDT, CDR2 YNNKEL (reference sequence). Trimming cost V 4 bases and J 5 bases; bases outside gene matches: 9. CDR3 size: 17 residues. The CDR3 DNA follows: TGTGCCAGCAGCCCCCTGACTAGCGGGAGGGCCAGGGAGACCCAGTACTTC. Its protein is CASSPLTSGRARETQYF.

The CDR3 DNA sequence: TGTGCCAGCAAACCCCTCCGGGCAGGGGACTACGAGCAGTACTTC. Amino acids: CASKPLRAGDYEQYF. The chain recombines TRBV6-5 with TRBJ2-7, with D possibly matching TRBD1 (6 bases). Germline V gene data show CDR1 as MNHEY and CDR2 as SVGAGI. V was pared by 7 bases and J by 3 bases, with 19 bases between. This CDR3 spans 15 amino acids.

CDR3 DNA: TGTGCCAGCAGTGGGTCGTCAGAAAACATTCAGTACTTC. Translated: CASSGSSENIQYF. This sequence joins TRBV2 and TRBJ2-4; unclear D gene. The CDR3 has 13 residues. Germline V gene data show CDR1 as SNHLY and CDR2 as FYNNEI. Between the trimmed V and J ends, which lost 4 bases and 5 bases, there was a span of 9 bases.

CDR3: CASSSDSPETQYF. CDR3 coding DNA: TGTGCCAGCAGCTCGGACTCGCCGGAGACCCAGTACTTC. The chain is built from TRBV5-7 and TRBJ2-5, with a possible D match to TRBD2 (5 bases). TRBV5-7 is an open reading frame, and its role is uncertain. The CDR3 has 13 residues. Trimming pared 3 bases from V and 5 bases from J, leaving 11 bases between.

The CDR3 reads CASSLNTGGSEQFF. In DNA form, the CDR3 reads TGTGCCAGCAGCCTAAATACAGGGGGCAGTGAGCAGTTCTTC. The chain is built from TRBV5-4 and TRBJ2-1; 9 positions match TRBD1. Per germline, CDR1 SGHNT and CDR2 YYREEE (reference sequence). CDR3 length: 14 amino acids. The trim removed 4 bases at V and 9 bases at J, leaving 8 bases unmatched. Supplemented by reference TRBV5-4 and TRBJ2-1, the full variable domain reads ETGVTQSPTHLIKTRGQQVTLRCSSQSGHNTVSWYQQALGQGPQFIFQYYREEENGRGNFPPRFSGLQFPNYSSELNVNALELDDSALYLCASSLNTGGSEQFFGPGTRLTVL.

The chain recombines TRBV6-5 with TRBJ1-2, with D perhaps TRBD1 (5 bases). The CDR3 runs to 15 residues. Germline CDR1 and CDR2: MNHEY and SVGAGI. The ends were cut back, 0 bases at V and 3 bases at J, with 11 bases in the middle. The CDR3 DNA reads as TGTGCCAGCAGTTACTCGCCAGGGCCGGACTATGGCTACACCTTC. It translates to CASSYSPGPDYGYTF.

The gene calls are TRBV5-1 and TRBJ2-6; 8 nucleotides agree with TRBD1. Germline V gives CDR1 SGHRS, CDR2 YFSETQ. With 4 bases clipped from V and 4 bases from J, the junction kept 4 bases outside the gene matches. This CDR3 is 15 amino acids long. The CDR3: CASSPGQAGANVLTF. The CDR3 coding sequence is TGCGCCAGCAGCCCGGGACAGGCCGGGGCCAACGTCCTGACTTTC.

The J gene is TRBJ2-7, the V gene TRBV5-8; D is unresolved. The ends were cut back, 7 bases at V and 0 bases at J, with 11 bases in the middle. Germline CDR1 and CDR2: SGHTS and YDEGEE. This CDR3 has 13 residues. The CDR3, as DNA: TGTGCCAGCGCACGACGGAGCTCCTACGAGCAGTACTTC. Protein product: CASARRSSYEQYF.

The chain is built from TRBV13 and TRBJ2-1; 9 bases fit TRBD2. The CDR3 has 17 amino acids. Germline CDR1 PRHDT, CDR2 FYEKMQ (reference sequence). V trimming: 1 base; J trimming: 3 bases; junction bases outside the gene matches: 7. CDR3: CASSLAGLAGNYNEQFF. DNA for the CDR3: TGTGCCAGCAGCTTAGCGGGGCTAGCGGGGAACTACAATGAGCAGTTCTTC.

The chain combines TRBV5-1 with TRBJ2-2, with 8 nucleotides matching TRBD2. Germline V gives CDR1 SGHRS, CDR2 YFSETQ. Losses at the gene ends were 1 base for V and 7 bases for J; bases not matched to a gene: 6. CDR3 size: 15 residues. The CDR3, as DNA: TGCGCCAGCAGCTTGAACGGGGGGGGCCTCGGGGAGCTGTTTTTT. Translated: CASSLNGGGLGELFF.

V and J are TRBV2 and TRBJ1-2; 7 positions match TRBD1. This CDR3 has 13 residues. The germline V gene encodes CDR1 SNHLY and CDR2 FYNNEI. After removal of 5 bases from V and 8 bases from J, the junction contained 8 bases not matched to a gene. The CDR3 spells CASSNTGVGGYTF. The DNA for the CDR3 is TGTGCCAGCAGTAATACAGGGGTAGGGGGCTACACCTTC.

The rearrangement joins TRBV5-1 to TRBJ2-1; TRBD2 matches 8 bases. V lost 0 bases to trimming and J lost 12 bases; unmatched junction nucleotides: 17. The CDR3 loop spans 17 amino acids. CDR1 is SGHRS and CDR2 is YFSETQ in the germline V gene. The CDR3 loop is CASSLVGSGNLHGGQFF. CDR3 DNA: TGCGCCAGCAGCTTGGTGGGTAGCGGGAACCTGCACGGAGGGCAGTTCTTC. The full variable domain, its missing parts supplied by reference TRBV5-1 and TRBJ2-1, is KAGVTQTPRYLIKTRGQQVTLSCSPISGHRSVSWYQQTPGQGLQFLFEYFSETQRNKGNFPGRFSGRQFSNSRSEMNVSTLELGDSALYLCASSLVGSGNLHGGQFFGPGTRLTVL.

In DNA, the CDR3 is TGTGCCAGCAGCTCAGACGGACAGGGTGGGAAGGCTTTCTTT. Translation gives CASSSDGQGGKAFF. This chain uses TRBV7-8 with TRBJ1-1; the match to TRBD1 covers 8 bases. Trimming removed 4 bases from V and 11 bases from J; junction bases left unmatched: 12. This CDR3 contains 14 residues. Germline assignment: CDR1 SGHVS and CDR2 FQNEAQ.

This clone has more than one count but fewer than ten. V usage is TRBV10-3 and J usage is TRBJ2-3, with 11 bases that match TRBD1. Germline CDR1 is ENHRY and CDR2 is SYGVKD. Germline trimming cut 0 bases from V and 6 bases from J; bases unmatched to any gene: 2. The CDR3 runs to 15 residues. The CDR3 DNA reads TGTGCCATCAGTGAGTCGGACAGGGGGCCTGATACGCAGTATTTT. Translation: CAISESDRGPDTQYF.

This sequence joins TRBV19 and TRBJ1-2; no clear D gene. Trimming took off 5 bases at V and 1 base at J, with 20 bases between the two ends. This CDR3 is 17 amino acids long. Germline V gene lookup returns CDR1 LNHDA and CDR2 SQIVND (reference sequence). The chain's CDR3 is CASSPPPGREDNYGYTF. The CDR3, as DNA: TGTGCCAGTAGTCCCCCCCCTGGCCGGGAAGATAACTATGGCTACACCTTC.

The V and J genes are TRBV30 and TRBJ2-1; no clear D gene. This CDR3 contains 11 residues. Germline V gene data show CDR1 as GTSNPN and CDR2 as SVGIG (reference sequence). V dropped 2 bases and J dropped 7 bases, with 6 bases sitting between them. DNA of the CDR3: TGTGCCTGGAGTTTACGGAATGAGCAGTTCTTC. It codes for CAWSLRNEQFF. The complete variable domain, with remaining parts taken from reference TRBV30 and TRBJ2-1, reads SQTIHQWPATLVQPVGSPLSLECTVEGTSNPNLYWYRQAAGRGLQLLFYSVGIGQISSEVPQNLSASRPQDRQFILSSKKLLLSDSGFYLCAWSLRNEQFFGPGTRLTVL.

The chain is built from TRBV4-3 and TRBJ2-3, with 11 bases aligning to TRBD2. There are 16 residues in the CDR3. The V gene's germline CDR1 is LGHNA and CDR2 YSLEER. V shed 0 bases, J shed 1 base, and the junction held 0 bases outside the gene matches. The CDR3 loop reads CASSQEGLAGTDTQYF. CDR3 nucleotides: TGCGCCAGCAGCCAAGAGGGACTAGCGGGCACAGATACGCAGTATTTT.

This clone was counted many times. The chain employs TRBV6-6 and TRBJ1-2; 10 bases are a match to TRBD1. Per the germline V gene, CDR1 is MNHNY and CDR2 is SVGAGI (reference sequence). The CDR3 sequence is 12 residues long. J was trimmed by 8 bases and V by 11 bases; bases with no gene match: 8. In nucleotides, the CDR3 is TGTGCCGGGCGACAGGGGGCCGAGGGCTACACCTTC. This sequence encodes CAGRQGAEGYTF.

CDR3 sequence: CASSPGSGRSGEQYF. CDR3 coding DNA: TGTGCCAGCAGCCCCGGGAGCGGGAGATCTGGAGAGCAGTACTTC. The J gene is TRBJ2-7, the V gene TRBV7-2; 8 bases are shared with TRBD2. CDR3 length equals 15 residues. Germline CDR1 reads SGHTA; CDR2 reads FQGNSA. V was pared by 5 bases and J by 7 bases, with 13 bases of the junction left unmatched. Combining the CDR3 with reference TRBV7-2 and TRBJ2-7 gives the whole variable domain GAGVSQSPSNKVTEKGKDVELRCDPISGHTALYWYRQSLGQGLEFLIYFQGNSAPDKSGLPSDRFSAERTGGSVSTLTIQRTQQEDSAVYLCASSPGSGRSGEQYFGPGTRLTVT.

The chain links TRBV6-2 or TRBV6-3 to TRBJ1-4; a possible D gene is TRBD1 (5 bases). This CDR3 is 13 amino acids long. The germline V and J ends were trimmed by 2 bases and 7 bases, with 8 bases remaining between them. Germline CDR1 and CDR2: MNHEY and SVGEGT. For the CDR3, the DNA is TGTGCCAGCAGTTACCGGGGGACTGAAAAACTGTTTTTT. Its translation: CASSYRGTEKLFF.

This chain uses TRBV18 with TRBJ1-5; D gene ambiguous. This CDR3 has 15 amino acids. Trimming left V 3 bases short and J 0 bases short, with 9 bases between. Germline CDR1 KGHSH, CDR2 LQKENI. The CDR3: CASSPASNSNQPQHF. CDR3 sequence (DNA): TGTGCCAGCTCACCTGCGAGTAATAGCAATCAGCCCCAGCATTTT. The variable domain in full, completed from reference TRBV18 and TRBJ1-5, reads NAGVMQNPRHLVRRRGQEARLRCSPMKGHSHVYWYRQLPEEGLKFMVYLQKENIIDESGMPKERFSAEFPKEGPSILRIQQVVRGDSAAYFCASSPASNSNQPQHFGDGTRLSIL.

The chain recombines TRBV7-2 with TRBJ1-3; 9 positions agree with TRBD1. This CDR3 spans 17 amino acids. Trimming took 5 bases from V and 0 from J; bases not matched to a gene: 8. CDR1 and CDR2 (germline): SGHTA, FQGNSA. Written as DNA, the CDR3 is TGTGCCAGCAGCCCTAGGGACAGGGAGGCCTCTGGAAACACCATATATTTT. Amino acid sequence: CASSPRDREASGNTIYF.

V is TRBV18 and J is TRBJ2-5; 13 positions agree with TRBD2. This CDR3 spans 17 amino acids. V shed 0 bases and J 2 bases; nucleotides not matched to a gene: 3. The germline V gene has CDR1 KGHSH and CDR2 LQKENI. The CDR3 loop is CASSPPRTSGGQETQYF. The CDR3 nucleotides read TGTGCCAGCTCACCACCGAGGACTAGCGGGGGACAAGAGACCCAGTACTTC. The entire variable domain, with the rest obtained from reference TRBV18 and TRBJ2-5, is as follows: NAGVMQNPRHLVRRRGQEARLRCSPMKGHSHVYWYRQLPEEGLKFMVYLQKENIIDESGMPKERFSAEFPKEGPSILRIQQVVRGDSAAYFCASSPPRTSGGQETQYFGPGTRLLVL.